This entry concerns a single T cell receptor (beta chain). This sample is part of a study of blood T cell repertoires in COVID-19. As for the study in general: Acute-phase and convalescent COVID-19 samples originated in the United States, Italy and Spain. PBMCs, B-cell-depleted T cells, or T cells provided the cDNA or gDNA that made up the material.

The V gene end was trimmed by 2 bases and the J gene end by 0 bases; junction bases not matched to a gene: 0. The CDR3 spans 17 residues. Germline V gene sequence: CDR1 KGHSH, CDR2 LQKENI. Authors' methods: How many nucleated cells were present was estimated from reference gene primer amplification. Using immunoSEQ multiplex PCR, the repertoire was profiled, and TCRdb retains in-frame clones only, with some absent. Clone size and V and J calls were adopted from that table, with D and trimming inferred from the DNA. The sample consists of 380,000 or so clones, over 65% of them appearing once. This rearrangement joins TRBV18 to TRBJ2-1; 14 bases are shared with TRBD2. The sequence was obtained from a human donor with acute or convalescent COVID-19. The donor label of this sample is uncertain. Material for sequencing was peripheral blood. The chain's CDR3 is CASSPGTSGSSYNEQFF. The CDR3 nucleotides are TGTGCCAGCTCACCAGGGACTAGCGGGAGCTCCTACAATGAGCAGTTCTTC.